This is a list of T cell receptor beta chains from one sample in a study of human T cells and chemical hapten exposure. MiXCR, run by TCRdb on the RACE reads, gives a single entry per CDR3 protein. This table has about 190,000 distinct CDR3 sequences, around a quarter appearing once. This material consisted of whole blood, taken in connection with sensitization to the hapten diphenylcyclopropenone (DPC). The receptors come from a woman aged 40 to 49 with alopecia areata. Some clones in this sample may be carry-over from other donors' samples. The CDR3 runs from the conserved cysteine through the conserved F or W. A D gene is named only where the DNA matches it firmly. Clone sizes are given selectively: once, few, many, or a class where the clone is expanded.

size	V	length	J	D	DNA	CDR3
few	TRBV5-1	13	TRBJ2-1	.	TGCGCCAGCAGCTTGGAGGGAGCGGATGAGCAGTTCTTC	CASSLEGADEQFF
.	TRBV20-1	14	TRBJ1-1	.	TGCAGTGCTAGGAAGAGTTCAGGGACCACTGAAGCTTTCTTT	CSARKSSGTTEAFF
.	TRBV15	16	TRBJ1-3	TRBD1	TGTGCCACCAGCAGACCTGACAGGGGCCCTGGAAACACCATATATTTT	CATSRPDRGPGNTIYF
.	TRBV6-2/TRBV6-3	14	TRBJ1-1	.	TGTGCCAGCAGTTACCCCGCGCTGAACACTGAAGCTTTCTTT	CASSYPALNTEAFF
few	TRBV20-1	13	TRBJ1-5	.	TGCAGTGCTAGATCCGCCCCCCAGGGGCCCCAGCATTTT	CSARSAPQGPQHF
few	TRBV12-3/TRBV12-4	14	TRBJ1-5	.	TGTGCCAGCAGTAGAGAGTTGAGGGGTCAGCCCCAGCATTTT	CASSRELRGQPQHF
.	TRBV7-8	15	TRBJ2-3	TRBD2	TGTGCCAGCAGCTTAGCGTGGGCGGGAGAAGATACGCAGTATTTT	CASSLAWAGEDTQYF
.	TRBV7-6	13	TRBJ2-5	.	TGTGCCAGCAGCTTGGGCGTGACGGAGACCCAGTACTTC	CASSLGVTETQYF
few	TRBV27	16	TRBJ1-5	.	TGTGCCAGCAGTTCATTTTTGGGTAACCCCAATCAGCCCCAGCATTTT	CASSSFLGNPNQPQHF
.	TRBV12-3/TRBV12-4	15	TRBJ2-2	.	TGTGCCAGCAGTTTAGGTTTGGGGTCCACCGGGGAGCTGTTTTTT	CASSLGLGSTGELFF
few	TRBV12-3/TRBV12-4	15	TRBJ2-1	TRBD2	TGTGCCAGCAGTCTGCTAGCGGGAGACTACAATGAGCAGTTCTTC	CASSLLAGDYNEQFF
few	TRBV7-3	15	TRBJ2-1	TRBD1	TGTGCCAGCAGCGAAGCAGGGGGCGGCTACAATGAGCAGTTCTTC	CASSEAGGGYNEQFF
few	TRBV12-3/TRBV12-4	14	TRBJ1-2	TRBD1	TGTGCCAGCAGCCCGGGACAGGGATTCTATGGCTACACCTTC	CASSPGQGFYGYTF
.	TRBV3-1	12	TRBJ1-1	.	TGTGCCAGCAGCTCCGAGGGGATTGAAGCTTTCTTT	CASSSEGIEAFF
few	TRBV6-2/TRBV6-3	16	TRBJ2-7	.	TGTGCCAGCAGTCGAACACCGGGCCCCGGGCCCTACGAGCAGTACTTC	CASSRTPGPGPYEQYF
few	TRBV27	13	TRBJ2-1	.	TGTGCCAGCAACAATGACCCCAGGTATGAGCAGTTCTTC	CASNNDPRYEQFF
few	TRBV11-3	15	TRBJ2-5	.	TGTGCCAGCAGCTCGCGCACAGGGAGCCAAGAGACCCAGTACTTC	CASSSRTGSQETQYF
few	TRBV12-3/TRBV12-4	15	TRBJ1-6	.	TGTGCCAGCAGTTCCTCCGGGCCCCATAATTCACCCCTCCACTTT	CASSSSGPHNSPLHF
.	TRBV29-1	11	TRBJ1-1	.	TGCAGCGGGGGCGTTAGCACTGAAGCTTTCTTT	CSGGVSTEAFF
.	TRBV2	15	TRBJ1-2	.	TGTGCCAGCACCACGGGGTCCCGGGAAGCCTATGGCTACACCTTC	CASTTGSREAYGYTF
.	TRBV7-2	15	TRBJ2-2	.	TGTGCCAGCAGCTTATACTCCGTGGACACCGGGGAGCTGTTTTTT	CASSLYSVDTGELFF
.	TRBV7-9	13	TRBJ2-1	TRBD2	TGTGCCAGCGGGGCTAGCGGGAGTTATGAGCAGTTCTTC	CASGASGSYEQFF
few	TRBV9	17	TRBJ1-1	.	TGTGCCAGCAGCGTAGCCCCCGGGGAAGGGAGAGTCACTGAAGCTTTCTTT	CASSVAPGEGRVTEAFF
few	TRBV4-2	14	TRBJ2-7	.	TGTGCCAGCAGCCAAGAGGGGACTCGCAACGAGCAGTACTTC	CASSQEGTRNEQYF
.	TRBV7-7	15	TRBJ2-5	TRBD1	TGTGCTAGCAGCCCCGGACAGGGGGCTTATGAGACCCAGTACTTC	CASSPGQGAYETQYF
few	TRBV24-1	15	TRBJ1-5	TRBD1	TGTGCCACCAGTGAAGCCCAGGGGGCCAATCAGCCCCAGCATTTT	CATSEAQGANQPQHF
few	TRBV2	15	TRBJ2-1	TRBD2	TGTGCCAGCGGGAGGACTAGCGGAGCCTACAATGAGCAGTTCTTC	CASGRTSGAYNEQFF
many	TRBV28	13	TRBJ2-5	TRBD2	TGTGCCAGCAGCGAAGCGGGGTTAGAGACCCAGTACTTC	CASSEAGLETQYF
.	TRBV20-1	15	TRBJ2-1	.	TGCAGTGCTGGCCCCCGAGACTGGGAGGCCAATGAGCAGTTCTTC	CSAGPRDWEANEQFF
few	TRBV5-1	14	TRBJ2-7	.	TGCGCCAGCAGCTCCGAAATAGTGGCCTACGAGCAGTACTTC	CASSSEIVAYEQYF
.	TRBV15	16	TRBJ2-3	.	TGTGCCACCAGCAGAGCTGGTCGGACTAGCACAGATACGCAGTATTTT	CATSRAGRTSTDTQYF
.	TRBV29-1	12	TRBJ2-5	.	TGCAGCGTTGAACGGGTCGAGGAGACCCAGTACTTC	CSVERVEETQYF
.	TRBV6-2/TRBV6-3	16	TRBJ1-5	.	TGTGCCAGCAGTTACTCGGGGGATTGGGGCAATCAGCCCCAGCATTTT	CASSYSGDWGNQPQHF
.	TRBV28	13	TRBJ1-5	.	TGTGCCAGCAGAGACAGGCGCAATCAGCCCCAGCATTTT	CASRDRRNQPQHF
once	TRBV6-6	13	TRBJ2-3	TRBD1	TGTGCCAGCAGTTACGGGACAGGGGATACGCAGTATTTT	CASSYGTGDTQYF
many	TRBV27	15	TRBJ1-2	TRBD1	TGTGCCAGCAGTTCGCCCGACAGGGGTAATCGAGGCTACACCTTC	CASSSPDRGNRGYTF
few	TRBV4-2	15	TRBJ1-2	.	TGTGCCAGCAGCCAAGTGGGAGGGGTTGACTATGGCTACACCTTC	CASSQVGGVDYGYTF
few	TRBV28	14	TRBJ2-5	.	TGTGCCAGCAGTTTTGGTCAGGGAGAAGAGACCCAGTACTTC	CASSFGQGEETQYF
many	TRBV7-7	13	TRBJ2-1	.	TGTGCTAGCAGCGCCGACAGGTACAATGAGCAGTTCTTC	CASSADRYNEQFF
few	TRBV7-2	16	TRBJ2-3	.	TGTGCCAGCAGCCCGGAGGCGATAAGGCGCCCAGATACGCAGTATTTT	CASSPEAIRRPDTQYF
few	TRBV3-1	14	TRBJ1-1	.	TGTGCCAGCAGCCAAGGAATGGTGAACACTGAAGCTTTCTTT	CASSQGMVNTEAFF
few	TRBV20-1	13	TRBJ2-7	.	TGCAGTGCTAGTTCCGCCGGATCCTACGAGCAGTACTTC	CSASSAGSYEQYF